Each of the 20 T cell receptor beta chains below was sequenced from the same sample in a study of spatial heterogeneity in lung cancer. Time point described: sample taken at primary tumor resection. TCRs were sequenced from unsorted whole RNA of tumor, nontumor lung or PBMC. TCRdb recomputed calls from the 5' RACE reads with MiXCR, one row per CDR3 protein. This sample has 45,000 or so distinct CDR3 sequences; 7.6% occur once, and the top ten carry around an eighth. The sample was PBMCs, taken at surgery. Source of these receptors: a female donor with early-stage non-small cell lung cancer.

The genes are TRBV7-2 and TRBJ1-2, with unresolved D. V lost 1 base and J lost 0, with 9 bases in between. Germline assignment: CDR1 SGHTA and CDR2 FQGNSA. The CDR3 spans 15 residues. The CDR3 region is CASSLGIPSNYGYTF. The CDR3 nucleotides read TGTGCCAGCAGCTTAGGAATACCTTCTAACTATGGCTACACCTTC.

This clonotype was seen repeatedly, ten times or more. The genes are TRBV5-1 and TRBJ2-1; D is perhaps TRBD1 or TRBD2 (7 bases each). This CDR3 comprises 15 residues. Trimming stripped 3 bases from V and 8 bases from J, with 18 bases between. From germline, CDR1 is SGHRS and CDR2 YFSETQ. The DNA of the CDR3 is TGCGCCAGCAGCTCCCGAGGGAGGGGGCTTGATGAGCAGTTCTTC. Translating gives CASSSRGRGLDEQFF.

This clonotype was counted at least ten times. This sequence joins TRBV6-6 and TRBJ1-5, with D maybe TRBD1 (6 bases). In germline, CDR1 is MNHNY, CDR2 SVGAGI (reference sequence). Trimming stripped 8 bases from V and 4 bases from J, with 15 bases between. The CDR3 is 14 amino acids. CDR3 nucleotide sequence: TGTGCCAGCGTAAATATCGACAGGAATCAGCCCCAGCATTTT. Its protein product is CASVNIDRNQPQHF.

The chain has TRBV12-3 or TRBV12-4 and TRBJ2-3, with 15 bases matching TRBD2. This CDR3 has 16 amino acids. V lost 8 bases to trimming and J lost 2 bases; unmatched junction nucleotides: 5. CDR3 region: CASEGTSGGFTDTQYF. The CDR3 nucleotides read TGTGCCAGCGAGGGGACTAGCGGGGGGTTCACAGATACGCAGTATTTT.

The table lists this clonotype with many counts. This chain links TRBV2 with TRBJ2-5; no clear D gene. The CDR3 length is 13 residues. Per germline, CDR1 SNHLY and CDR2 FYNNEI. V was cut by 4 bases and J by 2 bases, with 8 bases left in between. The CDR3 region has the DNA TGTGCCAGCAGTGTAGGTTATCAAGAGACCCAGTACTTC. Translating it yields CASSVGYQETQYF.

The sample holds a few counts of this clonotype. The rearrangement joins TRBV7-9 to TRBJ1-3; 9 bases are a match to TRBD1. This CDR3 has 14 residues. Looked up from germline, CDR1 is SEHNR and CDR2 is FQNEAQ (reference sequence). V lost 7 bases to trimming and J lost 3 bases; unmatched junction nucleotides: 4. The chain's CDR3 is CASTSDRGGNTIYF. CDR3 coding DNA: TGTGCCAGCACCTCGGACAGGGGTGGAAACACCATATATTTT.

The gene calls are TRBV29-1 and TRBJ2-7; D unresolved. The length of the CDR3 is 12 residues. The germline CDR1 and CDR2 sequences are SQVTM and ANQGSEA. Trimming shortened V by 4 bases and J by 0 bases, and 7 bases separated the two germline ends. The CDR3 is CSVAQSSYEQYF. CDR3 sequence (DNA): TGCAGCGTTGCTCAGAGCTCCTACGAGCAGTACTTC.

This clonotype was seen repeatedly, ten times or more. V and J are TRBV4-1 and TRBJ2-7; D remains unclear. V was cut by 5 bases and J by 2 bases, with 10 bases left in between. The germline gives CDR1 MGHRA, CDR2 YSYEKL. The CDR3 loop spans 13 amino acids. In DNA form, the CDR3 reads TGCGCCAGCAGCTTATCGGAGACCTACGAGCAGTACTTC. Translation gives CASSLSETYEQYF.

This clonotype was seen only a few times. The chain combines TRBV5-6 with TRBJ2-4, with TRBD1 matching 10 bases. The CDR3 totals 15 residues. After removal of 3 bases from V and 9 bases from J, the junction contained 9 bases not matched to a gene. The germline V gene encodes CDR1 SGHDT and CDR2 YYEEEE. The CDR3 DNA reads TGTGCCAGCAGCTCCCGGGACAGGGGCTGGGGCATTCAGTACTTC. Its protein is CASSSRDRGWGIQYF.

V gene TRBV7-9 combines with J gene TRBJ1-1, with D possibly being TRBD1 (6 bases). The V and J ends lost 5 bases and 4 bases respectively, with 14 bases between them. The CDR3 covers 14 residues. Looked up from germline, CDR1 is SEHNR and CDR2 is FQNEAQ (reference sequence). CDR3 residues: CASSRTGSGTEAFF. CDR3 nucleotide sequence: TGTGCCAGCAGCCGCACAGGGAGTGGCACTGAAGCTTTCTTT.

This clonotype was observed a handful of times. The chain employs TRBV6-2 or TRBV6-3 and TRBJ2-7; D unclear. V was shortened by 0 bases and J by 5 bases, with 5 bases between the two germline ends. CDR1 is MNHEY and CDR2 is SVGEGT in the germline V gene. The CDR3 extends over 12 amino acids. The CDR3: CASSYSYNEQYF. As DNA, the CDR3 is TGTGCCAGCAGTTACTCGTATAACGAGCAGTACTTC.

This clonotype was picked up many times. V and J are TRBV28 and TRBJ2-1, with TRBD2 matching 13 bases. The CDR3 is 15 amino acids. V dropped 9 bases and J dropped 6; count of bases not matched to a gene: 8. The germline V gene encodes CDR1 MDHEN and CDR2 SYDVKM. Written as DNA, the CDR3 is TGTGCCAGTGAAACTAGCGGGGGGGCCCTCAATGAGCAGTTCTTC. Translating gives CASETSGGALNEQFF.

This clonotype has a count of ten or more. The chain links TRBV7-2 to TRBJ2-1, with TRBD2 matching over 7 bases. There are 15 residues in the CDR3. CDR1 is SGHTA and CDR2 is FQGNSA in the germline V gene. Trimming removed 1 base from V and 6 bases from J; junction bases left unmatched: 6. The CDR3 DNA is TGTGCCAGCAGCTTAGATCCGGGGGGACTCAATGAGCAGTTCTTC. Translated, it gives CASSLDPGGLNEQFF.

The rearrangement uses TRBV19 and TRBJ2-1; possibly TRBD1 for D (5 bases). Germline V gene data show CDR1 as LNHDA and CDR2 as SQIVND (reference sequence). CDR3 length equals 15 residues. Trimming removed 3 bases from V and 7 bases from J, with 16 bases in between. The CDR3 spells CASSMGQNLRNEQFF. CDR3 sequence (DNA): TGTGCCAGTAGTATGGGGCAGAATTTGAGGAATGAGCAGTTCTTC.

CDR3 loop: CASSFPRTGVTSYEQYF. CDR3 nucleotide sequence: TGTGCCAGCAGCTTCCCGAGGACAGGGGTAACCTCCTACGAGCAGTACTTC. The chain employs TRBV7-2 and TRBJ2-7, with 9 bases lining up with TRBD1. The germline CDR1 and CDR2 sequences are SGHTA and FQGNSA. CDR3 size: 17 residues. Trimming cost V 3 bases and J 0 bases; bases outside gene matches: 9.

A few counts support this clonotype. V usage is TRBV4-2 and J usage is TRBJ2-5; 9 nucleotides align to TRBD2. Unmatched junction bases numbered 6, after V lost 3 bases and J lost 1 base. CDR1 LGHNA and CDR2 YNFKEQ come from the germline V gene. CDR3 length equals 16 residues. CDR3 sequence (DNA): TGTGCCAGCAGCCAGGGGCAGCGGGGGGTCCAAGAGACCCAGTACTTC. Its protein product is CASSQGQRGVQETQYF.

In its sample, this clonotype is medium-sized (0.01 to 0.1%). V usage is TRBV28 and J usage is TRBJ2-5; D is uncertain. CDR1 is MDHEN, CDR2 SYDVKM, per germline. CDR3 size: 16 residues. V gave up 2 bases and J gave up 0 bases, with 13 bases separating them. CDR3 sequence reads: CASSLLLLANQETQYF. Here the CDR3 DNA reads TGTGCCAGCAGTTTACTCCTGTTAGCAAACCAAGAGACCCAGTACTTC.

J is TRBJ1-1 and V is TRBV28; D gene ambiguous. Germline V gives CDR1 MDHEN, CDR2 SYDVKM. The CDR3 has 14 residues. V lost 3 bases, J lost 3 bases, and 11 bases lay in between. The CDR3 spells CASSLWGGDTEAFF. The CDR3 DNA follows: TGTGCCAGCAGTTTGTGGGGTGGGGACACTGAAGCTTTCTTT.

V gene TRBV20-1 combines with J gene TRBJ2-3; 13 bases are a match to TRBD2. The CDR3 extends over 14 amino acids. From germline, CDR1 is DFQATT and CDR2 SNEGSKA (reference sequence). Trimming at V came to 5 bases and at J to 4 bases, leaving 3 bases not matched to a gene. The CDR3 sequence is CSARGTSGADTQYF. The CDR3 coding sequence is TGCAGTGCTCGCGGGACTAGCGGGGCAGATACGCAGTATTTT.

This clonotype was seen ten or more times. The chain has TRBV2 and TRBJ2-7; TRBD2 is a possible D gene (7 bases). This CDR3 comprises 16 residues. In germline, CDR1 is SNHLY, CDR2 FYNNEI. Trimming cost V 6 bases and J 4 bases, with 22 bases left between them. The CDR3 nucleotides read TGTGCCAGCAGGAGACAGGATACAGCGGGAATTTACGAGCAGTACTTC. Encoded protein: CASRRQDTAGIYEQYF.